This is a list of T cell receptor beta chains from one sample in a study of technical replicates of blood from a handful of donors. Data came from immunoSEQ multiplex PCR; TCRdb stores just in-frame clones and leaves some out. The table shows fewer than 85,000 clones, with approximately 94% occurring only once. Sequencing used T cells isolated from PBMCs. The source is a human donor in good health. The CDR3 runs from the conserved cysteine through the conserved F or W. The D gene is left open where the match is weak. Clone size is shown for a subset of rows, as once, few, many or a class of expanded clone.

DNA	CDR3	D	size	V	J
TGCGCCAGCAGCTTGAGGGCAGGGGGCTTCAATGGCTACACCTTC	CASSLRAGGFNGYTF	TRBD1	NA	TRBV5-1	TRBJ1-2
TGTGCCAGCGCCGGCATGGGGGGGGCCTACGAGCAGTACTTC	CASAGMGGAYEQYF	TRBD2	NA	TRBV2	TRBJ2-7
TGTGCCAGTAGTATAGACGCACTGACAGGGGAAGACTACGAGCAGTACTTC	CASSIDALTGEDYEQYF	TRBD1	NA	TRBV19	TRBJ2-7
TGTGCCAGCAGTGAAGGGGGGGCATTCAATCAGCCCCAGCATTTT	CASSEGGAFNQPQHF	NA	NA	TRBV25-1	TRBJ1-5
TGTGCCAGTAGTATTTGGGAGTCCGACAGGGAGACCCAGTACTTC	CASSIWESDRETQYF	NA	NA	TRBV19	TRBJ2-5
TGCAGCGTTGGGACAGGGGGTTCTGAAAAACTGTTTTTT	CSVGTGGSEKLFF	TRBD1	NA	TRBV29-1	TRBJ1-4
TGTGCCAGCAGTTTAAGGGGCAGCTCCTTGGGAAAACTGTTTTTT	CASSLRGSSLGKLFF	NA	NA	TRBV27	TRBJ1-4
TGTGCCAGCAGGGGAGGATACTATGGCTACACCTTC	CASRGGYYGYTF	NA	NA	TRBV6-1	TRBJ1-2
TGCGCCAGCAAGACGAACGGGGGGGAGAACACTGAAGCTTTCTTT	CASKTNGGENTEAFF	NA	NA	TRBV10-2	TRBJ1-1
TGTGCCAGCAGTGACGGGCGGGGGGGTCACAATGAGCAGTTCTTC	CASSDGRGGHNEQFF	TRBD2	NA	TRBV6-4	TRBJ2-1
TGCAGCGTTGACCGGGTCGGGAAGACCCAGTACTTC	CSVDRVGKTQYF	NA	NA	TRBV29-1	TRBJ2-5
TGCGCCAGCAGCTTGCTATACGTAAAGGGAGCGAACACTGAAGCTTTCTTT	CASSLLYVKGANTEAFF	NA	NA	TRBV5-1	TRBJ1-1
TGTGCCAGCAGTTTTCAGCAGGGGGAGGCCGGGGAGCTGTTTTTT	CASSFQQGEAGELFF	NA	NA	TRBV27	TRBJ2-2
TGTGCCAGCAGTTTATCAACGGGAGCGGCGCAAGAGACCCAGTACTTC	CASSLSTGAAQETQYF	NA	NA	TRBV27	TRBJ2-5
TGTGCCAGCAGTTACCGGGGTAAGCGAGACACTGAAGCTTTCTTT	CASSYRGKRDTEAFF	NA	NA	TRBV6-6	TRBJ1-1
TGTGCCAGCACAGGACAGGGGAGGAACGAGCAGTACTTC	CASTGQGRNEQYF	TRBD1	NA	TRBV2	TRBJ2-7
TGCAGCGTTGGGTACTTTGGCGGGAGCACAGATACGCAGTATTTT	CSVGYFGGSTDTQYF	NA	NA	TRBV29-1	TRBJ2-3
TGTGCCAGCTCTTTGGCTAGCGGAGGCACAGATACGCAGTATTTT	CASSLASGGTDTQYF	TRBD2	NA	TRBV2	TRBJ2-3
TGCGCCAGCAGCTTGGGGCTAGCGGGTCTCAATGAGCAGTTCTTC	CASSLGLAGLNEQFF	TRBD2	NA	TRBV5-1	TRBJ2-1
TGTGCCAGTAGTATAACTAGCGGCACCGGGGAGCTGTTTTTT	CASSITSGTGELFF	TRBD2	NA	TRBV19	TRBJ2-2
TGTGCCAGCAGTTTATCGCTTAGGGGAGGCACTGAAGCTTTCTTT	CASSLSLRGGTEAFF	NA	NA	TRBV27	TRBJ1-1
TGTGCCAGCAGTTACTTCGGACAGGGGATGGAGACCCAGTACTTC	CASSYFGQGMETQYF	TRBD1	NA	TRBV6-5	TRBJ2-5
TGTGCCAGCAGCTCATACCGCGGGGATACGCAGTATTTT	CASSSYRGDTQYF	NA	NA	TRBV5-4	TRBJ2-3
TGTGCCTGGAGGGGACTCTTGTCGACCGGGGAGCTGTTTTTT	CAWRGLLSTGELFF	NA	once	TRBV30	TRBJ2-2
TGTGCCACCCTAGCGGGACCCGCTCACAATGAGCAGTTCTTC	CATLAGPAHNEQFF	TRBD2	NA	TRBV27	TRBJ2-1
TGTGCCAGCAGCCGTACCCGTGGCCTCCCCTTGACCCAGTACTTC	CASSRTRGLPLTQYF	NA	NA	TRBV7-8	TRBJ2-5
TGTGCCAGCAGCAACGACGGACCAGGAGGAGCTGAGCAGTTCTTC	CASSNDGPGGAEQFF	NA	NA	TRBV7-9	TRBJ2-1
TGCGCCAGCAGCCGGTTAGCGGAGTACGAGCAGTACTTC	CASSRLAEYEQYF	NA	NA	TRBV4-1	TRBJ2-7
TGTGCCAGCAGCTTAACTAGCGGGGACAATGAGCAGTTCTTC	CASSLTSGDNEQFF	TRBD2	once	TRBV7-6	TRBJ2-1
TGCGCCAGCAGCTGGACAGGGACGGACACCATATATTTT	CASSWTGTDTIYF	TRBD1	once	TRBV5-1	TRBJ1-3
TGCGCCAGCAGAGATCAGGGTGTAAACGAGCAGTACTTC	CASRDQGVNEQYF	NA	NA	TRBV5-1	TRBJ2-7
TGTGCCAGCAGCCCACGTAGGGGCGAACCTTTGTACGAGCAGTACTTC	CASSPRRGEPLYEQYF	NA	NA	TRBV9	TRBJ2-7
TGCGCCAGCAGCGGGGGGACAGGGGATCGCTCTGGGGCCAACGTCCTGACTTTC	CASSGGTGDRSGANVLTF	TRBD1	NA	TRBV5-1	TRBJ2-6
TGTGCCAGCAGCGCCGGGACAGGGGGCGAGACTGAAGCTTTCTTT	CASSAGTGGETEAFF	TRBD1	few	TRBV9	TRBJ1-1
TGCGCCAGCAGGGGGGGGACTCGCCCCTACGAGCAGTACTTC	CASRGGTRPYEQYF	TRBD2	NA	TRBV5-1	TRBJ2-7
TGCGCCAGCAGCGAGGGACAGGGTAATGAAAAACTGTTTTTT	CASSEGQGNEKLFF	TRBD1	NA	TRBV5-1	TRBJ1-4
TGTGCCAGCAGCTCCGGACTCGGAAGCTCCTACAATGAGCAGTTCTTC	CASSSGLGSSYNEQFF	NA	NA	TRBV11-3	TRBJ2-1
TGTGCCAGCTCACCGAAGCTGGGAAGCTCAGCGGAAGAGCAGTACTTC	CASSPKLGSSAEEQYF	NA	NA	TRBV18	TRBJ2-7
TGTGCCAGCGCGCCCCCCAGCGGAAACTCCTACGAGCAGTACTTC	CASAPPSGNSYEQYF	NA	NA	TRBV7-9	TRBJ2-7
TGTGCCAGCAGCTCCTGGTCGGGACAGGAGAACACTGAAGCTTTCTTT	CASSSWSGQENTEAFF	TRBD1	NA	TRBV5-5	TRBJ1-1
TGCGCCAGCACCGGGACAGTGAACACTGAAGCTTTCTTT	CASTGTVNTEAFF	TRBD1	NA	TRBV5-1	TRBJ1-1
TGCGCCAGCAGCCAAGCCCCAGGACTAAGCACAGATACGCAGTATTTT	CASSQAPGLSTDTQYF	NA	NA	TRBV4-1	TRBJ2-3
TGTGCCAGCAGTGTTTCGCTAGCGGGGGGACGCTCCTACAATGAGCAGTTCTTC	CASSVSLAGGRSYNEQFF	TRBD2	NA	TRBV6-1	TRBJ2-1
TGTGCCAGCTCACGAGATTTGGCGGGGGAGACCCAGTACTTC	CASSRDLAGETQYF	NA	NA	TRBV18	TRBJ2-5
TGTGCCAGCAGGAAACATAGGGAGGCGGATACGCAGTATTTT	CASRKHREADTQYF	NA	NA	TRBV14	TRBJ2-3
TGTGCCAGCTCCCGGGACAGGGAGAATGAAAAACTGTTTTTT	CASSRDRENEKLFF	TRBD1	NA	TRBV19	TRBJ1-4
TGCGCCAGCAGCCGGAAGGATACCGGGACAGACTATGGCTACACCTTC	CASSRKDTGTDYGYTF	TRBD1	NA	TRBV4-1	TRBJ1-2
TGTGCCAGCGGGACAGGGGCTCAAGAGACCCAGTACTTC	CASGTGAQETQYF	TRBD1	NA	TRBV28	TRBJ2-5
TGCGCCAGCAGTGAACCCATACGCCCTAGTGAGCAGTTCTTC	CASSEPIRPSEQFF	NA	once	TRBV10-2	TRBJ2-1
TGTGCCAGCAGTTACTCGTTGAGAGCCAAAAACATTCAGTACTTC	CASSYSLRAKNIQYF	NA	NA	TRBV6-5	TRBJ2-4
TGCAGCGGACGACAGGTACAAGAGACCCAGTACTTC	CSGRQVQETQYF	NA	NA	TRBV29-1	TRBJ2-5
TGCGCCAGCAGCCCGCAGGGGAACCGATACAATGAGCAGTTCTTC	CASSPQGNRYNEQFF	NA	NA	TRBV5-1	TRBJ2-1
TGTGCCAGCGTAGGGGGCAGGGGGGATCAGCCCCAGCATTTT	CASVGGRGDQPQHF	TRBD1	NA	TRBV18	TRBJ1-5
TGCAGCGTTGCGTTCGCAGATACGCAGTATTTT	CSVAFADTQYF	NA	once	TRBV29-1	TRBJ2-3
TGCGCCAGCAGCTCCGGGACAGGGGGGGAGACCCAGTACTTC	CASSSGTGGETQYF	TRBD1	NA	TRBV5-1	TRBJ2-5